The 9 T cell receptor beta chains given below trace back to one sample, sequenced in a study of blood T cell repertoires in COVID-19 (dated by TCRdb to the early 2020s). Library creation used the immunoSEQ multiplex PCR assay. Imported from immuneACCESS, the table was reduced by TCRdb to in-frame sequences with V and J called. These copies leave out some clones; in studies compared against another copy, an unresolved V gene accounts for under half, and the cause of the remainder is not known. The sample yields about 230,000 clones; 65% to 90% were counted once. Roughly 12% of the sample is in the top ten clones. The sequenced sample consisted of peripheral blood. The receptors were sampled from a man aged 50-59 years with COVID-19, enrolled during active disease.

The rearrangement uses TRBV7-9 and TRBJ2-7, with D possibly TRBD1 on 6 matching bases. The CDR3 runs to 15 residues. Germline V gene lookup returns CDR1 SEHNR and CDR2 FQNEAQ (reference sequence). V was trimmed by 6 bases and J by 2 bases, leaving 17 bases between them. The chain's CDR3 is CASSEPQGATYEQYF. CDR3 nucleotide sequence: TGTGCCAGCAGTGAACCACAGGGTGCAACCTACGAGCAGTACTTC.

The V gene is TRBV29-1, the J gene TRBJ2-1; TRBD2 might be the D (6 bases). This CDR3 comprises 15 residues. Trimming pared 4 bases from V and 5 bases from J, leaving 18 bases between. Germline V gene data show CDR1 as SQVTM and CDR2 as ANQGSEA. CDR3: CSVGAGPGGHNEQFF. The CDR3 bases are TGCAGCGTTGGAGCGGGTCCCGGCGGGCACAATGAGCAGTTCTTC.

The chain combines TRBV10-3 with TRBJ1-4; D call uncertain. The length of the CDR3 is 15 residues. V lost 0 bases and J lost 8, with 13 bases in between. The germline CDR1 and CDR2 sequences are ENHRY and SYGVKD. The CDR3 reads CAISESIAPQEKLFF. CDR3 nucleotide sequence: TGTGCCATCAGTGAGTCGATTGCTCCGCAGGAAAAACTGTTTTTT.

The CDR3 nucleotides are TGTGCCAGCAGCGTAGATCCGGGGTCCTCCTACGAGCAGTACTTC. It codes for CASSVDPGSSYEQYF. J is TRBJ2-7 and V is TRBV9; the D gene is possibly TRBD2 (5 bases). V was shortened by 0 bases and J by 0 bases, with 10 bases between the two germline ends. The CDR3 length is 15 residues. Germline V lookup: CDR1 SGDLS, CDR2 YYNGEE.

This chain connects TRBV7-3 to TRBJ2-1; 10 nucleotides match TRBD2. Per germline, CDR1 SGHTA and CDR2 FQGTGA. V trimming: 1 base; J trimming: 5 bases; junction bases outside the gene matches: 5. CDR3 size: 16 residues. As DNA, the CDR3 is TGTGCCAGCAGCTTAAGGCTAGCGGGAGTACACAATGAGCAGTTCTTC. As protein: CASSLRLAGVHNEQFF.

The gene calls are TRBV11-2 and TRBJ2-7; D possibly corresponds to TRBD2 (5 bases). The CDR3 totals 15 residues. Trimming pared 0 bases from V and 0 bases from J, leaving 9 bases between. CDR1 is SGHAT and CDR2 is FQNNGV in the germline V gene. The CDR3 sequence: CASSLEAASSYEQYF. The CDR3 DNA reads TGTGCCAGCAGCTTAGAAGCGGCGAGCTCCTACGAGCAGTACTTC.

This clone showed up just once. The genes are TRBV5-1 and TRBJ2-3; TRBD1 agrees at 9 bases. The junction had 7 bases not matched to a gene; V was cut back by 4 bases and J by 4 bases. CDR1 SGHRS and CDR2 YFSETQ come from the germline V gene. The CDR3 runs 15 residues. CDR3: CASSRAGTGSDTQYF. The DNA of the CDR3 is TGCGCCAGCAGCCGAGCCGGGACAGGGTCAGATACGCAGTATTTT. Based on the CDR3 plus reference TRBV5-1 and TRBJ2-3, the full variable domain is KAGVTQTPRYLIKTRGQQVTLSCSPISGHRSVSWYQQTPGQGLQFLFEYFSETQRNKGNFPGRFSGRQFSNSRSEMNVSTLELGDSALYLCASSRAGTGSDTQYFGPGTRLTVL.

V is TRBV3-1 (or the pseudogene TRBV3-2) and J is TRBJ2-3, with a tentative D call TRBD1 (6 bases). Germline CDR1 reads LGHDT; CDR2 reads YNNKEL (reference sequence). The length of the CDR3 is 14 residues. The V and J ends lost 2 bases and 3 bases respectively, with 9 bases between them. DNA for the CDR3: TGTGCCAGCAGCCAACTGGGGGCGACAGATACGCAGTATTTT. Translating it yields CASSQLGATDTQYF.

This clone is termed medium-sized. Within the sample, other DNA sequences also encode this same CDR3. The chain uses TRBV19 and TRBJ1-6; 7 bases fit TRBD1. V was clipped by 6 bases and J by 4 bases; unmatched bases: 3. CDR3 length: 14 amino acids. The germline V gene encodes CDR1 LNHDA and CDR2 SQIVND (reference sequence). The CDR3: CASSTGQYNSPLHF. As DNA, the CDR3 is TGTGCCAGTAGCACGGGACAGTATAATTCACCCCTCCACTTT. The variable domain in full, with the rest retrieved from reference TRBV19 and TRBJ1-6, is DGGITQSPKYLFRKEGQNVTLSCEQNLNHDAMYWYRQDPGQGLRLIYYSQIVNDFQKGDIAEGYSVSREKKESFPLTVTSAQKNPTAFYLCASSTGQYNSPLHFGNGTRLTVT.